This T cell receptor (beta chain) was identified in a study of T cell responses to AZD1222 COVID-19 vaccine (dated by TCRdb to the early 2020s). In terms of the full investigation: A total of about 250 trial participants underwent TCR sequencing, of whom roughly 210 had received two doses of AZD1222 and 26 had received two doses of the MenACWY control vaccine. Trial participants were enrolled into age subgroups of 18-55, 56-69 and 70-plus years, which contained about 150, 28 and 57 TCR-sequenced participants, respectively. Findings and caveats that apply to the study as a whole: The whole spike protein was spanned by vaccine-associated CD4 TCRs, and dominant responses were seen in regions 160-218 and 743-854. Only five to seven AZD1222 recipients were SARS-CoV-2 seropositive at baseline, limiting conclusions about previously exposed vaccinees. Most participants were white British and females outnumbered males, and the authors suggested that clonal diversity may have been underestimated. Reportedly, close to half of the unique spike-specific TCRs recognized epitopes lying outside the regions that are mutated in the B.1.351 and B.1.1.7 variants. Spike-specific TCR breadth and depth rose significantly after two AZD1222 doses compared with day 0 and with MenACWY recipients. Because no day 14 peak-response samples were available, repertoires were characterized only after the peak T cell response. The 56-69-year group was small, and its depth increase did not reach significance, likely because of low power.

This clone was observed a few times. What this receptor recognizes is not known. No much larger clone exists at a distance of one base, and base qualities are not known. Per the publication, the time point label means: about 28 days (+/-7) after the second vaccine dose. AZD1222 recipients given second doses at about 4 weeks or at about 12 weeks were pooled, since spike-specific TCR depth and breadth were not found to differ between the two schedules. The vaccinee samples were drawn from two UK trials, COV001 and COV002, one of which was a single-blind randomized controlled phase 2/3 trial testing AZD1222 (ChAdOx1 nCoV-19) in healthy adults. For TCRbeta chain sequencing, PBMC samples were collected from trial participants at day 0 and at day 28 after the second dose. The CDR3 regions of human TCRbeta chains were subjected to immunosequencing. The original methods were these. Repertoire TCRs were checked for matches against a reference library of SARS-CoV-2-specific TCRs that had been generated using the MIRA antigen-specificity platform. Breadth was defined as the fraction of unique TCRs that were SARS-CoV-2-associated. Depth was defined as the fraction of total T cells that were SARS-CoV-2-associated. Using the MIRA data, each spike-specific TCR was mapped to the spike region that the TCR reacts to and placed in a CD4 or CD8 class. Log10-transformed breadth and depth values were compared by one-way ANOVA with Sidak's multiple comparisons tests. TCRdb obtained this table from immuneACCESS and retained in-frame rearrangements with V and J assigned. These tables miss some clones; where compared with another copy, unresolved V genes account for less than half of the shortfall, and the remainder is unexplained. For V, J and clone size, that table is used; D and trimming come from the DNA. This sample comprises about 150,000 clones, roughly nine tenths of them detected only once. The ten largest clones take up about 1.6% of the sample.

This clonotype was sampled from an adult who received the AZD1222 COVID-19 vaccine. This material consisted of peripheral blood, taken 28 days after the second AZD1222 dose.

Here the CDR3 is given as CASSHVGNEKLFF. The DNA reads as follows: TGTGCCAGCAGCCACGTGGGGAATGAAAAACTGTTTTTT. The rearranged chain carries TRBV3-1 (or the pseudogene TRBV3-2) and TRBJ1-4; the D gene lacks a confident call. CDR1 and CDR2, looked up from the germline V gene (reference sequence), are LGHDT and YNNKEL. The junction carries 7 bases between V and J, which are trimmed by 3 bases and 5 bases respectively. From its cysteine to its phenylalanine, the CDR3 spans 13 amino acids. Only the CDR3 region is kept as DNA, spanning 39 bases read in frame from base 1.